This TCR beta chain was sequenced in a study of T cells in Graves' hyperthyroidism and ophthalmopathy. In this sample, this clonotype turned up a few times. The antigen remains unidentified. Findings and caveats of the study: With a median lead of around 5.9 months before onset, the model predicted ophthalmopathy.

There were TCR beta CDR3 regions amplified from RNA transcripts. The primer set for the first-round RT-PCR of the TCR CDR3 was HTBI. Via MiXCR, TCRdb re-called the multiplex PCR reads, giving one row per CDR3 protein. The sample lists 400,000 to 550,000 distinct CDR3 sequences, less than 25% occurring once. The CDR3 has 16 amino acids. J gave up 0 bases and V 7 bases, and 9 bases lay outside the gene matches. The V gene's germline CDR1 is MNHNS and CDR2 SASEGT. This chain uses TRBV6-1 with TRBJ2-4, with TRBD1 matching 7 bases. The material sequenced was blood. The receptor comes from a woman aged 25 to 45 with Graves' ophthalmopathy. CDR3 sequence (DNA): TGTGCCAGCACCCCAGGGGGTCGCGTAGCCAAAAACATTCAGTACTTC. Amino acids: CASTPGGRVAKNIQYF.